This TCR beta chain comes out of a study of CD8+ T cells in alopecia areata. Overall study results and limits: There were many expanded lesional clones persisting in scalp and blood during tofacitinib.

The CDR3 has 11 amino acids. V lost 0 bases and J 7 bases, leaving 7 bases between the germline ends. Per the germline V gene, CDR1 is GTSNPN and CDR2 is SVGIG (reference sequence). This clone appeared a few times. The antigen remains unidentified. Other DNA sequences of this sample code for an identical CDR3. RNA, once extracted, was reverse transcribed into cDNA for use as the sequencing template. Data came from immunoSEQ multiplex PCR; TCRdb stores just in-frame clones and leaves some out. The sample holds 110,000 or so clones, approximately 55% seen once. Treatment meaning: oral pan-JAK inhibitor, 5-10 mg twice daily.

The chain carries TRBV30 and TRBJ2-7; D may match TRBD1 or TRBD2 (5 bases each). The material sequenced was CD4+ T cells sorted from blood, taken at week 24, from a patient treated with tofacitinib. The receptor's source is a human donor with alopecia areata. CDR3 residues: CAWSVWGEQYF. The CDR3 DNA reads TGTGCCTGGAGTGTATGGGGGGAGCAGTACTTC. Together with reference TRBV30 and TRBJ2-7, the CDR3 gives the full variable domain: SQTIHQWPATLVQPVGSPLSLECTVEGTSNPNLYWYRQAAGRGLQLLFYSVGIGQISSEVPQNLSASRPQDRQFILSSKKLLLSDSGFYLCAWSVWGEQYFGPGTRLTVT.